Listed here are 10 T cell receptor beta chains from one sample, sequenced in a study of OX40 agonist ivuxolimab in advanced cancers. Assay used: immunoSEQ multiplex PCR; TCRdb lists only in-frame clones, some missing. Of approximately 26,000 clones listed, more than 75% are singletons. The specimen comprised CD4+ or CD8+ T cells sorted from blood, sampled in a trial of the OX40 agonist ivuxolimab. These TCRs come from an adult with an advanced solid tumor such as melanoma, head and neck, liver or kidney cancer.

V usage is TRBV19 and J usage is TRBJ2-5; TRBD2 matches 10 bases. The germline V gene has CDR1 LNHDA and CDR2 SQIVND (reference sequence). The CDR3 has 16 residues. Trimming at V came to 4 bases and at J to 5 bases, leaving 10 bases not matched to a gene. CDR3 DNA sequence: TGTGCCAGTAGTAGCCGGACTAGCGGCCCGGGGGAGACCCAGTACTTC. It codes for CASSSRTSGPGETQYF.

The genes are TRBV7-6 and TRBJ2-1; D is unclear. The V end lost 0 bases, the J end lost 4 bases, and 10 bases lay between the germline ends. Germline CDR1 SGHVS, CDR2 FNYEAQ. This CDR3 contains 15 residues. The CDR3 nucleotides are TGTGCCAGCAGCTTAGCGGATGCAGATTACAATGAGCAGTTCTTC. It is translated as CASSLADADYNEQFF.

The chain is built from TRBV2 and TRBJ2-7; 7 bases agree with TRBD1. Germline loops: CDR1 SNHLY, CDR2 FYNNEI. With V trimmed by 2 bases and J by 7 bases, 8 bases remained unmatched. The CDR3 covers 14 residues. CDR3 sequence reads: CASSEQPEQGEQYF. The CDR3 bases are TGTGCCAGCAGTGAACAACCGGAACAGGGGGAGCAGTACTTC.

The CDR3 loop is CASTRGAPQPQHF. As DNA, the CDR3 is TGTGCCAGCACCCGAGGGGCACCCCAGCCCCAGCATTTT. This chain joins TRBV6-1 and TRBJ1-5; a possible D gene is TRBD1 (5 bases). V lost 7 bases and J 7 bases, leaving 14 bases between the germline ends. This CDR3 contains 13 residues. Germline V gene sequence: CDR1 MNHNS, CDR2 SASEGT.

This chain links TRBV18 with TRBJ2-5; TRBD2 is a possible D gene (6 bases). V gave up 6 bases and J gave up 4 bases, with 21 bases separating them. This CDR3 contains 16 residues. Germline V gene sequence: CDR1 KGHSH, CDR2 LQKENI. The DNA for the CDR3 is TGTGCCAGCTCGCCGAATACTAGCCCTGTCAGAGAGACCCAGTACTTC. The encoded protein is CASSPNTSPVRETQYF.

The chain carries TRBV29-1 and TRBJ1-1; D ambiguous. The V end was cut by 5 bases, the J end by 1 base, with 11 bases between. The CDR3 has 13 amino acids. The germline V gene has CDR1 SQVTM and CDR2 ANQGSEA. The CDR3 protein is CSVRNGENTEAFF. DNA for the CDR3: TGCAGCGTTCGTAATGGGGAGAACACTGAAGCTTTCTTT. The full variable domain, rest sourced from reference TRBV29-1 and TRBJ1-1, is SAVISQKPSRDICQRGTSLTIQCQVDSQVTMMFWYRQQPGQSLTLIATANQGSEATYESGFVIDKFPISRPNLTFSTLTVSNMSPEDSSIYLCSVRNGENTEAFFGQGTRLTVV.

The chain employs TRBV20-1 and TRBJ2-5; perhaps TRBD2 as D (5 bases). This CDR3 contains 11 residues. V was cut by 0 bases and J by 11 bases, with 10 bases left in between. The germline gives CDR1 DFQATT, CDR2 SNEGSKA (reference sequence). CDR3 nucleotides: TGCAGTGCTAGAGACCCCCCGGGGCAGTACTTC. Translation: CSARDPPGQYF.

CDR3 DNA: TGTGCCAGCAGCTCTGGTGAGACCCAGTACTTC. This sequence encodes CASSSGETQYF. This rearrangement joins TRBV27 to TRBJ2-5; D is unresolved. The CDR3 totals 11 residues. V dropped 6 bases and J dropped 5 bases, with 7 bases sitting between them. Germline V gives CDR1 MNHEY, CDR2 SMNVEV (reference sequence).

For the CDR3, the DNA is TGCGCCAGCAGTGATAGTGCCTGGACTAGCACAGATACGCAGTATTTT. It is translated as CASSDSAWTSTDTQYF. The chain is built from TRBV10-2 and TRBJ2-3; a possible D gene is TRBD2 (5 bases). The CDR3 is 16 residues long. CDR1 WSHSY and CDR2 SAAADI come from the germline V gene. V was shortened by 3 bases and J by 0 bases, with 13 bases between the two germline ends.

This clone has only one observation. V and J are TRBV4-3 and TRBJ1-2; D uncertain. V lost 0 bases and J 2 bases, leaving 10 bases between the germline ends. Germline-derived CDR1 and CDR2 are LGHNA and YSLEER. This CDR3 comprises 15 residues. In DNA form, the CDR3 reads TGCGCCAGCAGCCAAGAGACGAAGTGGAACTATGGCTACACCTTC. Its translation is CASSQETKWNYGYTF.